This TCR beta chain was sequenced in a study of human T cells and chemical hapten exposure (dated by TCRdb to the early 2020s). Broadly, across the study: For sensitization, 2% DPC in acetone was applied to a 2 cm by 2 cm area of upper inner arm skin. Alopecia areata with under or over 50% scalp involvement, alopecia totalis and alopecia universalis were represented in the patient cohort, which was mostly female. Blood samples were taken from patients before sensitization (week 0) and then at 2, 6 and about 24 weeks after DPC sensitization. The libraries were sequenced as a pool, and the TCR yield per sample differed mostly because of small variations in library volumes within the pool. Throughout the roughly 26-week study period, patients were also given weekly therapeutic DPC doses on the scalp. Patch testing on the upper back used Finn chambers containing 0.01% DPC, with scoring done after 6 days according to International Contact Dermatitis Research Group standards. This study followed changes in the peripheral blood TCR repertoire in vivo during primary and secondary sensitization of alopecia patients to the hapten diphenylcyclopropenone (DPC). Blood for TCR sequencing was provided by twenty-nine alopecia patients at one to four time points (pre-sensitization, 2, 6 and 24 weeks). What the authors observed across the whole study: No change with DPC sensitization was found in the number of TCRs above 1 in 1000 frequency, and no evidence of global repertoire structure alterations was found. Repeated subsampling changed both the strength of the expansion versus patch-test correlation and the threshold at which the correlation became significant. Because every patient had alopecia, a presumed autoimmune disease, the patients' immune response might differ from that of healthy individuals. Expanded TCRs formed significantly more large CDR3 similarity clusters than pre-sensitization or healthy control sets, consistent with antigen-driven responses. Patch test score correlated positively with the number of PT1 expanded TCRs, reaching significance at thresholds 8, 16 and 32 but not at 4.

Sample time point, as interpreted from the label and publication: patch test 3, about 24 weeks after DPC sensitization. In light of the paper, this sample's treatment or condition label describes: therapeutic diphenylcyclopropenone sensitization with weekly scalp DPC. At each patch-test visit, blood was drawn before the patch test was applied. Patients were considered eligible if aged 18 to 70, diagnosed with alopecia and deemed suitable for DPC therapy, and patients were excluded if pregnant. Unfractionated whole blood was collected in Tempus Blood RNA tubes, and total RNA was extracted from that blood. Libraries were made using RACE. Sequencing used a NextSeq 500. During library preparation, unique molecular identifiers were attached to individual cDNA molecules so that TCRs could be counted in a quantitative, reproducible way. Both TCR alpha and TCR beta chains were sequenced from each blood RNA sample. In the paper's pipeline: A median of about 87,000 TCRs per sample was observed, with a range of about 23,224 to 750,000. The Decombinator software suite was used to annotate the V, J and CDR3 of the TCR reads. To make PS versus PT1 abundance plots, every sample was subsampled to the same number of TCRs (28,000). Expanded TCRs were defined as absent before sensitization and observed at least eight times at the 2-week time point. TCRdb's own reprocessing of the public reads used fastp at Q25 and MiXCR and kept productive beta chains. CDR3 protein sequences are deduplicated, and each keeps its most common genes and DNA. Clone size and V and J calls follow TCRdb, not the original study. The sample includes 45,000 to 60,000 distinct CDR3 sequences, with about an eighth observed a single time. The ten most abundant clones make up 2% to 3% of the sample.

This clonotype has more than one count but fewer than ten. Its antigen remains undetermined. The sample holds no much larger clone one base away, and base qualities are not on file. Including the terminal cysteine and phenylalanine, the CDR3 comprises 16 residues. Only CDR3 DNA is held: 48 bases, read in frame from base 1. V loses 5 bases at its end and J loses 6 bases; junction bases beyond the gene matches: 11. This sample comprised whole blood, obtained in connection with sensitization to the hapten diphenylcyclopropenone (DPC). This chain joins TRBV12-3 or TRBV12-4 to TRBJ2-1, with 9 middle bases fitting TRBD1. The receptor was derived from a young man with alopecia areata. Some clones in this sample may be carry-over from other donors' samples. The bases are TGTGCCAGCAGTCCCCCGGCCGGGACAGGGCCCAATGAGCAGTTCTTC. This yields the protein CASSPPAGTGPNEQFF.